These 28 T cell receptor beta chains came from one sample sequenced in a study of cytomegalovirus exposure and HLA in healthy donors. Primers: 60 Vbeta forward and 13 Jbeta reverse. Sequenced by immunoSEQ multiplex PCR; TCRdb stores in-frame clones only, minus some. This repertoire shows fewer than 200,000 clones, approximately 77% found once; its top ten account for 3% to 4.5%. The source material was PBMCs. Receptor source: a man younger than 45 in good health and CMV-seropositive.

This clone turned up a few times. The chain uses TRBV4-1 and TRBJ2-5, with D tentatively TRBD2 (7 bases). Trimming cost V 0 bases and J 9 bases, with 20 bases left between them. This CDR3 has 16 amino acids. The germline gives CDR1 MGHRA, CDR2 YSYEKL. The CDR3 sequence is CASSQDNRPQGGAQYF. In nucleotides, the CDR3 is TGCGCCAGCAGCCAAGATAACAGGCCTCAAGGGGGGGCCCAGTACTTC.

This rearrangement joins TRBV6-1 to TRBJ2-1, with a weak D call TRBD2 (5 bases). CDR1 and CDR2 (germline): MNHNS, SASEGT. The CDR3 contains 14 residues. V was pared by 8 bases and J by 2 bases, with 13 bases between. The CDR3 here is CASGSQPAYNEQFF. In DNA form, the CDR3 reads TGTGCCAGCGGGAGTCAGCCCGCCTACAATGAGCAGTTCTTC.

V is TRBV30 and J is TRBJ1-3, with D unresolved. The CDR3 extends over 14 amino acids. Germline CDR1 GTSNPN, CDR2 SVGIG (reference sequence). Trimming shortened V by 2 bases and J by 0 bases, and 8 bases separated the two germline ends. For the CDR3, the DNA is TGTGCCTGGAGTAGAGGAGGCTCTGGAAACACCATATATTTT. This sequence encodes CAWSRGGSGNTIYF. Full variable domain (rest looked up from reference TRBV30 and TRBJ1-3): SQTIHQWPATLVQPVGSPLSLECTVEGTSNPNLYWYRQAAGRGLQLLFYSVGIGQISSEVPQNLSASRPQDRQFILSSKKLLLSDSGFYLCAWSRGGSGNTIYFGEGSWLTVV.

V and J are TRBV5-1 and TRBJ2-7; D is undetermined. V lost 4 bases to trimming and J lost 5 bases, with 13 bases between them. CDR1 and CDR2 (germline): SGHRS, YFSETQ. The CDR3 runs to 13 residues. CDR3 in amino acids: CASSPGVGNEQYF. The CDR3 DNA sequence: TGCGCCAGCAGCCCTGGAGTTGGCAACGAGCAGTACTTC.

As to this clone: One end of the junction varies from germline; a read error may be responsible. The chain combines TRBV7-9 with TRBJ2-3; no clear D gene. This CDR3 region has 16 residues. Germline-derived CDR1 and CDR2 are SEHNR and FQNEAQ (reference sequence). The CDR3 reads CVSSFLETQITDTQYF. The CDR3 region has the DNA TGTGTCAGCAGCTTTCTTGAGACACAAATCACAGATACGCAGTATTTT.

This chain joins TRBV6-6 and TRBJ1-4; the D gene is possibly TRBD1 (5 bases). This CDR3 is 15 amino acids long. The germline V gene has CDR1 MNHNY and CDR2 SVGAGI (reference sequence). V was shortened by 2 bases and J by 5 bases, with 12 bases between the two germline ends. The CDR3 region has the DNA TGTGCCAGCAGTTACACAGTGGAGGGGAATGAAAAACTGTTTTTT. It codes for CASSYTVEGNEKLFF.

CDR3 loop: CASRGDRGNSPLHF. The CDR3 DNA follows: TGCGCCAGCAGGGGGGACAGGGGTAATTCACCCCTCCACTTT. V gene TRBV4-1 combines with J gene TRBJ1-6, with TRBD1 matching 10 bases. The V and J ends lost 6 bases and 6 bases, in that order; junction bases with no gene match: 2. Germline V gene data show CDR1 as MGHRA and CDR2 as YSYEKL. The CDR3 covers 14 residues.

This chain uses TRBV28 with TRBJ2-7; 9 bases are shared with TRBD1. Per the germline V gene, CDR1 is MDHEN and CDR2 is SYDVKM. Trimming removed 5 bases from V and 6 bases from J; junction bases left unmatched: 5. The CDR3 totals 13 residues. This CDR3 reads CASSPGTGFEQYF. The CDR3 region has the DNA TGTGCCAGCAGTCCGGGGACAGGGTTCGAGCAGTACTTC.

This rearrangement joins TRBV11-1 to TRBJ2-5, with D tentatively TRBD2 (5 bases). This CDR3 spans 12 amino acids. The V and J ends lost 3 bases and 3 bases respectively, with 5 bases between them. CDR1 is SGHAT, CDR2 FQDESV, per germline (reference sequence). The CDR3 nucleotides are TGTGCCAGCAGCTTCGGGGAAGAGACCCAGTACTTC. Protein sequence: CASSFGEETQYF.

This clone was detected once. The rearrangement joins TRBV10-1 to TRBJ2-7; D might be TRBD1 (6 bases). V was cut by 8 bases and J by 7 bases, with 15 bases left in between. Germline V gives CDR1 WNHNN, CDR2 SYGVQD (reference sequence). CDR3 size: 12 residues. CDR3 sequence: CASGQGLGEQYF. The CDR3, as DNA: TGCGCCAGCGGTCAGGGGCTGGGAGAGCAGTACTTC.

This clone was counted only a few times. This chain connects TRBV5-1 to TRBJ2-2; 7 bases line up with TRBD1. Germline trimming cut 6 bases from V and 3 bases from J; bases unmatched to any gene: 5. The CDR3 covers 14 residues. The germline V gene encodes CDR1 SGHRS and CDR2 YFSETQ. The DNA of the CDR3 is TGCGCCAGCACGCCGGGACAGTACACCGGGGAGCTGTTTTTT. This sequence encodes CASTPGQYTGELFF.

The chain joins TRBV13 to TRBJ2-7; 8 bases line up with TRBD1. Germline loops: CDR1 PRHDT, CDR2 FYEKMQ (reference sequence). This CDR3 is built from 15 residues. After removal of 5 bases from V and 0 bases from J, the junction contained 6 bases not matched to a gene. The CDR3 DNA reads TGTGCCAGCAGCCACCTGGGACAGGACTCCTACGAGCAGTACTTC. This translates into CASSHLGQDSYEQYF.

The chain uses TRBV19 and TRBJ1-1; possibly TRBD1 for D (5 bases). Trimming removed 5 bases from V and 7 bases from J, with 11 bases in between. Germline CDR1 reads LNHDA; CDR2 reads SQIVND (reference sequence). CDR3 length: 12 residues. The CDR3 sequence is CASSFLGGEAFF. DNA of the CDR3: TGTGCCAGTAGTTTCCTGGGGGGTGAAGCTTTCTTT.

CDR3 region: CASGNSGSYGYTF. Written as DNA, the CDR3 is TGCGCCAGCGGGAACTCAGGGTCCTATGGCTACACCTTC. V usage is TRBV10-1 and J usage is TRBJ1-2, with D maybe TRBD1 (5 bases). There are 13 residues in the CDR3. The V end was cut by 8 bases, the J end by 4 bases, with 14 bases between. Per germline, CDR1 WNHNN and CDR2 SYGVQD (reference sequence).

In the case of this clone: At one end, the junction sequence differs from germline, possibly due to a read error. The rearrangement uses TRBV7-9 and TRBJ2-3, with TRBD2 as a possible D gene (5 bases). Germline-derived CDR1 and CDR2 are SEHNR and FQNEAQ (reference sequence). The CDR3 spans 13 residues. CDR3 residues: CASSLAEAGRSHF. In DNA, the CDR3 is TGTGCCAGCAGCTTAGCGGAGGCAGGACGGTCGCATTTT.

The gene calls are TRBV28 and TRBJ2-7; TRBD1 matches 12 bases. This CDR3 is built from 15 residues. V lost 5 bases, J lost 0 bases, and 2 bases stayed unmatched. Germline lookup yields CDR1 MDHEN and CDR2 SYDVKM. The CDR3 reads CASSGDRGLSYEQYF. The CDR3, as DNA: TGTGCCAGCAGTGGGGACAGGGGGCTCTCCTACGAGCAGTACTTC.

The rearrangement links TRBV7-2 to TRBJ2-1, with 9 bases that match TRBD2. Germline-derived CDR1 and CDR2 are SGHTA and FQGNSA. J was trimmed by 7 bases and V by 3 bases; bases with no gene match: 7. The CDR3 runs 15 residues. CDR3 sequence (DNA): TGTGCCAGCAGCTTTGGGTCTAGCGGGGTGAATGAGCAGTTCTTC. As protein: CASSFGSSGVNEQFF.

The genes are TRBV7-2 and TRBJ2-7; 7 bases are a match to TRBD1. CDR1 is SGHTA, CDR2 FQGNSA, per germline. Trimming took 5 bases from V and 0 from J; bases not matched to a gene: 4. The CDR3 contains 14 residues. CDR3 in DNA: TGTGCCAGCAGCCTCGGGACAGCCTCCTACGAGCAGTACTTC. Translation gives CASSLGTASYEQYF.

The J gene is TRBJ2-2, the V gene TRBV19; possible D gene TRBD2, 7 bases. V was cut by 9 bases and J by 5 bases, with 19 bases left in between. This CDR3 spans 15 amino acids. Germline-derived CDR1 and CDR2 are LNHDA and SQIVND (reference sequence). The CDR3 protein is CASRGAPAGTGELFF. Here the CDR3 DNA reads TGTGCCAGCCGGGGGGCCCCAGCGGGGACCGGGGAGCTGTTTTTT.

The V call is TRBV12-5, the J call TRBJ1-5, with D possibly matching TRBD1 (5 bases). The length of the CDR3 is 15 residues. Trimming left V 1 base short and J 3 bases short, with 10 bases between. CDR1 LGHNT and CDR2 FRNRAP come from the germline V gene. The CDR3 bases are TGTGCTAGTGGTTTGGAAGCAGGGAACAATCAGCCCCAGCATTTT. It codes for CASGLEAGNNQPQHF.

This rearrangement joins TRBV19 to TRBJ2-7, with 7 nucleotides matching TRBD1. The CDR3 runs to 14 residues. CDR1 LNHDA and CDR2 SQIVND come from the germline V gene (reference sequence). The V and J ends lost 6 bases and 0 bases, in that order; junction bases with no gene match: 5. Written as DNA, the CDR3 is TGTGCCAGTAGCGCCGGGACAGCCTCCTACGAGCAGTACTTC. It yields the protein CASSAGTASYEQYF.

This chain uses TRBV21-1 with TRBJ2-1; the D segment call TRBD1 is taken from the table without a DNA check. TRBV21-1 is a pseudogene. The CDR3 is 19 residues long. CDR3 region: CASSKYFGQGKTSYNEQFF. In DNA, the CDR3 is TGTGCCAGCAGCAAATACTTCGGACAGGGAAAGACCTCCTACAATGAGCAGTTCTTC.

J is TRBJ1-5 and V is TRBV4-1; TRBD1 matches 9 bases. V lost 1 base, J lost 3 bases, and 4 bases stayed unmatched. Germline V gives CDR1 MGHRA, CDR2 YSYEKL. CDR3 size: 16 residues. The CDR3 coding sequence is TGCGCCAGCAGCCAAGCCGACAGGGGGAACAATCAGCCCCAGCATTTT. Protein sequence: CASSQADRGNNQPQHF.

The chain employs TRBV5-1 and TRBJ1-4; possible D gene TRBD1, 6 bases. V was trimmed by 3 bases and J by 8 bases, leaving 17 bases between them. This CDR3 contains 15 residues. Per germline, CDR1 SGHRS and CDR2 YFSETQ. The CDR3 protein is CASSSRGGASEKLFF. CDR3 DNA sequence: TGCGCCAGCAGCTCAAGGGGGGGGGCGAGCGAAAAACTGTTTTTT.

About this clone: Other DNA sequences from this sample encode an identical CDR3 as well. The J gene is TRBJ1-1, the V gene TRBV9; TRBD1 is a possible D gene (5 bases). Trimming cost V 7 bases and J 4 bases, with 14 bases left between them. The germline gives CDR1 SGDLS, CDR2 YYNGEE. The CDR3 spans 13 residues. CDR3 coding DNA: TGTGCCAGCTCCGGGACCGGGGGCACTGAAGCTTTCTTT. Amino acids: CASSGTGGTEAFF.

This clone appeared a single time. The CDR3 loop is CASSPDRGTLNSPLHF. The CDR3 DNA reads TGTGCCAGCAGTCCGGACCGCGGGACGTTGAATTCACCCCTCCACTTT. The rearrangement joins TRBV27 to TRBJ1-6; possible D gene TRBD1, 5 bases. From germline, CDR1 is MNHEY and CDR2 SMNVEV (reference sequence). This CDR3 has 16 residues. V was pared by 5 bases and J by 7 bases, with 18 bases between.

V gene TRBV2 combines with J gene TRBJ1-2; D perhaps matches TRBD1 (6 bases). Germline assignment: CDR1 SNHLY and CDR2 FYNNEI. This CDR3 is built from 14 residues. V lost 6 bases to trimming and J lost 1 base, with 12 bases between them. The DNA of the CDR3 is TGTGCCAGCAGCCCTGGGACATTTAACTATGGCTACACCTTC. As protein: CASSPGTFNYGYTF. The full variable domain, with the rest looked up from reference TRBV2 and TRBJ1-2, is EPEVTQTPSHQVTQMGQEVILRCVPISNHLYFYWYRQILGQKVEFLVSFYNNEISEKSEIFDDQFSVERPDGSNFTLKIRSTKLEDSAMYFCASSPGTFNYGYTFGSGTRLTVV.

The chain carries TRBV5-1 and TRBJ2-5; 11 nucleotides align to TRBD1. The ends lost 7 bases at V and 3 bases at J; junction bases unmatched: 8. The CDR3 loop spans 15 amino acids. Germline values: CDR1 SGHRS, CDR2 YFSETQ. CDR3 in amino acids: CASSTDRGPEETQYF. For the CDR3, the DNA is TGCGCCAGCTCGACGGACAGGGGGCCAGAAGAGACCCAGTACTTC. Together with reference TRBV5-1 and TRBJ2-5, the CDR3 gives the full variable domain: KAGVTQTPRYLIKTRGQQVTLSCSPISGHRSVSWYQQTPGQGLQFLFEYFSETQRNKGNFPGRFSGRQFSNSRSEMNVSTLELGDSALYLCASSTDRGPEETQYFGPGTRLLVL.